The 20 T cell receptor beta chains below all came from one sample that was sequenced in a study of blood T cells in healthy people across ages. Alongside a J-beta primer mix, a sample-barcoded 5' primer served in a second PCR lasting 7 to 11 cycles. A single record per CDR3 protein comes from TCRdb applying MiXCR to the 5' RACE reads. The sample records about 1.4 million distinct CDR3 sequences, approximately 59% being singletons. Material for sequencing was blood. These receptors originate from a man aged 18 to 29 in good health.

The J gene is TRBJ2-2, the V gene TRBV7-9; 13 bases agree with TRBD2. The CDR3 is 15 amino acids. V was pared by 7 bases and J by 3 bases, with 2 bases of the junction left unmatched. From germline, CDR1 is SEHNR and CDR2 FQNEAQ (reference sequence). CDR3 in amino acids: CASIGLAGDTGELFF. The CDR3 DNA reads TGTGCCAGCATTGGACTAGCGGGGGACACCGGGGAGCTGTTTTTT.

J is TRBJ2-7 and V is TRBV7-9; D is uncertain. V lost 5 bases and J 2 bases, leaving 19 bases between the germline ends. The germline CDR1 and CDR2 sequences are SEHNR and FQNEAQ (reference sequence). CDR3 length equals 16 residues. CDR3 amino acids: CASSPNVGSAAYEQYF. For the CDR3, the DNA is TGTGCCAGCAGCCCAAATGTGGGAAGCGCGGCCTACGAGCAGTACTTC.

In its sample, this clonotype was seen a few times. The chain recombines TRBV29-1 with TRBJ2-3, with D perhaps TRBD2 (6 bases). The CDR3 spans 18 residues. V was pared by 3 bases and J by 4 bases, with 26 bases between. Germline V gives CDR1 SQVTM, CDR2 ANQGSEA. The DNA of the CDR3 is TGCAGCGTTGACAACCTTAATGGGGACCTCGGAGGGTCAGATACGCAGTATTTT. This codes for CSVDNLNGDLGGSDTQYF.

This clonotype was detected once. CDR3: CSAGGLAEYNEQFF. CDR3 in DNA: TGCAGTGCTGGAGGACTAGCGGAATACAATGAGCAGTTCTTC. J is TRBJ2-1 and V is TRBV20-1, with 10 bases identical to TRBD2. Losses at the gene ends were 5 bases for V and 4 bases for J; bases not matched to a gene: 5. The length of the CDR3 is 14 residues. Germline V gene data show CDR1 as DFQATT and CDR2 as SNEGSKA (reference sequence).

The rearrangement links TRBV7-9 to TRBJ1-1; no clear D gene. V was clipped by 4 bases and J by 6 bases, with 27 bases between them. The germline gives CDR1 SEHNR, CDR2 FQNEAQ (reference sequence). The CDR3 loop spans 18 amino acids. The CDR3 DNA is TGTGCCAGCAGCTCCGGCCCGGGCCCCCGGGTTTTTTTGGCTGAAGCTTTCTTT. Amino acids: CASSSGPGPRVFLAEAFF.

The chain is built from TRBV10-3 and TRBJ2-7; D possibly corresponds to TRBD1 (6 bases). Germline lookup yields CDR1 ENHRY and CDR2 SYGVKD. V dropped 5 bases and J dropped 2 bases, with 13 bases sitting between them. The CDR3 consists of 14 residues. As DNA, the CDR3 is TGTGCCATCAGTCTGGGGGCTCTACCCTACGAGCAGTACTTC. As protein: CAISLGALPYEQYF.

Concerning this clonotype: Given a much more abundant clone one base away, this may be a read error. The chain couples TRBV7-2 to TRBJ2-7, with 7 bases identical to TRBD1. Trimming took 0 bases from V and 7 from J; bases not matched to a gene: 9. Germline V gives CDR1 SGHTA, CDR2 FQGNSA. The CDR3 has 15 amino acids. CDR3 coding DNA: TGTGCCAGCAGCTTAGCACAGGGGTTTTACAATGAGCAGTACTTC. Amino acid sequence: CASSLAQGFYNEQYF.

DNA of the CDR3: TGCAGTGCTAGAGCGAGGGGAGAAGAAAAACTGTTTTTT. The encoded protein is CSARARGEEKLFF. This chain connects TRBV20-1 to TRBJ1-4; a weak D match, TRBD1 (5 bases). The CDR3 loop spans 13 amino acids. Trimming stripped 1 base from V and 8 bases from J, with 11 bases between. Germline-derived CDR1 and CDR2 are DFQATT and SNEGSKA (reference sequence).

The V and J genes are TRBV6-1 and TRBJ1-1, with 8 bases aligning to TRBD1. The germline V gene has CDR1 MNHNS and CDR2 SASEGT. This CDR3 comprises 13 residues. With 1 base clipped from V and 12 bases from J, the junction kept 7 bases outside the gene matches. The CDR3 nucleotides read TGTGCCAGCAGTGAAGAGGGGACAGGTCGGTCTTTCTTT. This sequence encodes CASSEEGTGRSFF.

V usage is TRBV7-6 and J usage is TRBJ2-1; the D gene is possibly TRBD2 (7 bases). The ends were cut back, 5 bases at V and 7 bases at J, with 15 bases in the middle. The CDR3 sequence is 14 residues long. Germline V CDR1 and CDR2: SGHVS, FNYEAQ. The CDR3 reads CASSLTGGFNEQFF. CDR3 bases: TGTGCCAGCAGCCTGACGGGGGGCTTTAATGAGCAGTTCTTC.

The genes are TRBV4-1 and TRBJ1-4; 7 bases match TRBD1. The CDR3 has 15 residues. V shed 4 bases and J 3 bases; nucleotides not matched to a gene: 5. Per germline, CDR1 MGHRA and CDR2 YSYEKL. The CDR3 protein is CASSPTGQSNEKLFF. The CDR3 DNA is TGCGCCAGCAGCCCAACGGGACAGTCTAATGAAAAACTGTTTTTT.

Regarding this clonotype: An end of the junction differs from the germline gene, which may be a read error. This sequence joins TRBV2 and TRBJ2-5; D is unresolved. Germline V gene data show CDR1 as SNHLY and CDR2 as FYNNEI. The length of the CDR3 is 14 residues. CDR3 in DNA: TGTGCCACCAGTGTTAGTATGGTGGCGGAGACCCAGTACTTC. Translated, it gives CATSVSMVAETQYF.

The chain is built from TRBV2 and TRBJ2-1; D may match TRBD1 or TRBD2 (6 bases each). CDR3 size: 15 residues. Per germline, CDR1 SNHLY and CDR2 FYNNEI. V was cut by 3 bases and J by 0 bases, with 9 bases left in between. The CDR3 nucleotides read TGTGCCAGCAGTGAGACGGGGGCCTCCTACAATGAGCAGTTCTTC. Amino acid sequence: CASSETGASYNEQFF.

The genes are TRBV2 and TRBJ2-1; TRBD2 matches at 9 bases. CDR1 is SNHLY and CDR2 is FYNNEI in the germline V gene. V gave up 7 bases and J gave up 5 bases; unmatched junction bases: 9. The CDR3 loop spans 15 amino acids. CDR3 nucleotide sequence: TGTGCCAGCAAGGTGACAAGCGGGGGGAACAATGAGCAGTTCTTC. It yields the protein CASKVTSGGNNEQFF.

V is TRBV7-9 and J is TRBJ1-2, with 7 bases aligning to TRBD1. The germline V gene encodes CDR1 SEHNR and CDR2 FQNEAQ (reference sequence). This CDR3 comprises 15 residues. J gave up 3 bases and V 4 bases, and 8 bases lay outside the gene matches. CDR3 sequence: CASSSSQGVDYGYTF. In DNA, the CDR3 is TGTGCCAGCAGCTCTAGTCAGGGGGTGGACTATGGCTACACCTTC.

This clonotype was observed once. The chain employs TRBV5-1 and TRBJ2-2; 7 nucleotides line up with TRBD1. This CDR3 comprises 17 residues. Germline trimming cut 0 bases from V and 5 bases from J; bases unmatched to any gene: 10. The germline CDR1 and CDR2 sequences are SGHRS and YFSETQ. The CDR3 DNA reads as TGCGCCAGCAGCTTGGCCGGAGAGGGGGCAGGGACCGGGGAGCTGTTTTTT. It translates to CASSLAGEGAGTGELFF.

The CDR3 DNA is TGTGCCAGCAGTCCAGCCCCGGGGGGGGCGGTGGACAAGCAGTACTTC. Its translation: CASSPAPGGAVDKQYF. The V call is TRBV28, the J call TRBJ2-7; 8 bases line up with TRBD2. The CDR3 is 16 amino acids. CDR1 is MDHEN and CDR2 is SYDVKM in the germline V gene. V shed 5 bases, J shed 8 bases, and the junction held 17 bases outside the gene matches.

The chain carries TRBV14 and TRBJ2-3, with D perhaps TRBD2 (5 bases). CDR1 is SGHDN, CDR2 FVKESK, per germline. The CDR3 spans 15 residues. Trimming took 4 bases from V and 2 from J, leaving 13 bases between them. In DNA, the CDR3 is TGTGCCAGCAGCCCCCGAGAGGGCTACACAGATACGCAGTATTTT. It yields the protein CASSPREGYTDTQYF.

The chain combines TRBV6-1 with TRBJ1-5; D unresolved. The V gene's germline CDR1 is MNHNS and CDR2 SASEGT. This CDR3 has 11 amino acids. The V and J ends lost 3 bases and 7 bases respectively, with 4 bases between them. CDR3 protein: CASSELQPQHF. Written as DNA, the CDR3 is TGTGCCAGCAGTGAGCTGCAGCCCCAGCATTTT.

The rearrangement links TRBV15 to TRBJ2-2; perhaps TRBD1 as D (5 bases). With 0 bases removed from V and 4 bases from J, the gap between germline ends came to 9 bases. The V gene's germline CDR1 is LNHNV and CDR2 YYDKDF (reference sequence). This CDR3 region has 15 residues. The CDR3 bases are TGTGCCACCAGCAGAGAACAGGTTCGCACCGGGGAGCTGTTTTTT. The encoded protein is CATSREQVRTGELFF.